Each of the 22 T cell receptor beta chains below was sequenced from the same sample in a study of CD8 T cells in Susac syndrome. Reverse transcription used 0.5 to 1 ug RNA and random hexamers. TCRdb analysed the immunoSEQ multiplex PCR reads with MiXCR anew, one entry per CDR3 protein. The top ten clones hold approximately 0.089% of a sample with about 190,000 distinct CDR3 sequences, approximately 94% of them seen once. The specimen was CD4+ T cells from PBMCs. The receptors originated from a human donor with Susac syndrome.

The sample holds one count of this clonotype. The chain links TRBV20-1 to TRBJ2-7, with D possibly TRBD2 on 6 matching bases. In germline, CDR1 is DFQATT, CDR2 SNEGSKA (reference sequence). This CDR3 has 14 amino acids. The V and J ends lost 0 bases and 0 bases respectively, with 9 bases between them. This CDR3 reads CSARDRGSSYEQYF. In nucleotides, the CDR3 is TGCAGTGCTAGAGATCGGGGGTCCTCCTACGAGCAGTACTTC.

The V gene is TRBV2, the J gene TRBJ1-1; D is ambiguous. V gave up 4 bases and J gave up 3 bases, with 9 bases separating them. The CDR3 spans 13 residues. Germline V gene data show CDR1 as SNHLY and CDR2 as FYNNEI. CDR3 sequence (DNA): TGTGCCAGCAGTGTTTTTATCTACACTGAAGCTTTCTTT. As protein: CASSVFIYTEAFF.

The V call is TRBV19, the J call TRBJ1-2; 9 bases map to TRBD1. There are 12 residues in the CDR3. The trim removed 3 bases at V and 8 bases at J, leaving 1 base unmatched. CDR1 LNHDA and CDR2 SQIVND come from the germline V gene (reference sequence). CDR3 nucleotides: TGTGCCAGTAGTATGGACAGGGGCGGCTACACCTTC. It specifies CASSMDRGGYTF.

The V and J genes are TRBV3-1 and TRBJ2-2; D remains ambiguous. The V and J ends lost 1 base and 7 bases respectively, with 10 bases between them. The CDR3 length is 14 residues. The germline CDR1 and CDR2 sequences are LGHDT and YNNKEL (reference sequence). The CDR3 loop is CASSQVPLGGELFF. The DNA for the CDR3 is TGTGCCAGCAGCCAAGTCCCCCTCGGCGGGGAGCTGTTTTTT.

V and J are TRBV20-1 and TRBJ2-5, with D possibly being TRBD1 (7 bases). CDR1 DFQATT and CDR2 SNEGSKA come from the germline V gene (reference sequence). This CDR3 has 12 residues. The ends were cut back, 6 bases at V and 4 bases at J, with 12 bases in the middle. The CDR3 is CSAGQGGETQYF. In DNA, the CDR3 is TGCAGTGCGGGCCAGGGGGGAGAGACCCAGTACTTC.

In nucleotides, the CDR3 is TGCAGTGCCGGGATCCGGGACAGGGACGGAAAACTGTTTTTT. The encoded protein is CSAGIRDRDGKLFF. The J gene is TRBJ1-4, the V gene TRBV20-1, with 9 bases identical to TRBD1. The CDR3 has 14 amino acids. CDR1 DFQATT and CDR2 SNEGSKA come from the germline V gene (reference sequence). V lost 6 bases and J lost 10; bases outside the gene matches: 12.

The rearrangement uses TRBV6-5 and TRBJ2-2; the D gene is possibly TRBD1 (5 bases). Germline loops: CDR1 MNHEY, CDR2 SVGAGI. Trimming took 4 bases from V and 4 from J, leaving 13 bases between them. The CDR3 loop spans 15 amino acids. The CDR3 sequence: CASSSEGAVTGELFF. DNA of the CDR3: TGTGCCAGCAGTTCCGAAGGGGCGGTCACCGGGGAGCTGTTTTTT.

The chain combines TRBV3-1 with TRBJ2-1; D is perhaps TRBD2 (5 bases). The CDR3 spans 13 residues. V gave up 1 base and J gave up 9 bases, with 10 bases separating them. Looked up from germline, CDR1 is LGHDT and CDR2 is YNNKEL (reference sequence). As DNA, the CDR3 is TGTGCCAGCAGCCAAGCTAGCAATGGTGAGCAGTTCTTC. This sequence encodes CASSQASNGEQFF.

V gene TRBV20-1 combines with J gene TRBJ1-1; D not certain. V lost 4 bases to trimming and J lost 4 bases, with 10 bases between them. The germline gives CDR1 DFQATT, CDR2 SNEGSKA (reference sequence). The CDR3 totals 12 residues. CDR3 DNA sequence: TGCAGTGCTACTCCCATGACCACTGAAGCTTTCTTT. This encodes CSATPMTTEAFF.

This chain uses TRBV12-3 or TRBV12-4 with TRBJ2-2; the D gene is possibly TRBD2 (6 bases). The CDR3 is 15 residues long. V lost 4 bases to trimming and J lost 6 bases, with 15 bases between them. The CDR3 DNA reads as TGTGCCAGCAGTTCGGGGACTGATGAGGCCGGGGAGCTGTTTTTT. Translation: CASSSGTDEAGELFF.

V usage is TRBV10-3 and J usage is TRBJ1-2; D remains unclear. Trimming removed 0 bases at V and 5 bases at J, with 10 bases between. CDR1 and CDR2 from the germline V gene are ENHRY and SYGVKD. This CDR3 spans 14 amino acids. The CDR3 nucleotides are TGTGCCATCAGTGAGTCGACTGGGGAATATGGCTACACCTTC. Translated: CAISESTGEYGYTF.

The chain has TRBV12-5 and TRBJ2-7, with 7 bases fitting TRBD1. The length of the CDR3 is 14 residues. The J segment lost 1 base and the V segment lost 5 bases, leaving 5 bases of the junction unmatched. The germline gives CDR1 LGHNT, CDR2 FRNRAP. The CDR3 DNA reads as TGTGCTAGTGGTCCAGGACAGGTGTCCTACGAGCAGTACTTC. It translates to CASGPGQVSYEQYF.

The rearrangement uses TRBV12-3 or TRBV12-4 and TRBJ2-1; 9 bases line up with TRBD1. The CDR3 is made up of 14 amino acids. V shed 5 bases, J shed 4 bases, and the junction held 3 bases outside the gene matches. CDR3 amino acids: CASSRTGVYNEQFF. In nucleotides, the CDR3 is TGTGCCAGCAGTCGGACAGGGGTATACAATGAGCAGTTCTTC.

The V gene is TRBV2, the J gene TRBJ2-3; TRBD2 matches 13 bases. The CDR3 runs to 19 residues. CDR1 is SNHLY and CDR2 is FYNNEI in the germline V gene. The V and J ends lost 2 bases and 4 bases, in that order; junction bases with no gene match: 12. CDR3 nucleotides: TGTGCCAGCAGTGAAAAGACTAGCGGGGGGACCGGTGTCCCAGATACGCAGTATTTT. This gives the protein CASSEKTSGGTGVPDTQYF.

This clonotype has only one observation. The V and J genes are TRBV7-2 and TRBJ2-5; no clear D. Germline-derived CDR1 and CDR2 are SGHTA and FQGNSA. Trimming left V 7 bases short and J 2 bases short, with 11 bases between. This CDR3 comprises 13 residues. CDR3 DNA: TGTGCCAGCACCCTACAGCTACAAGAGACCCAGTACTTC. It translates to CASTLQLQETQYF.

DNA for the CDR3: TGTGCCAGCAGCTTGATCACCGCAGATACGCAGTATTTT. Amino acids: CASSLITADTQYF. This sequence joins TRBV5-6 and TRBJ2-3; D is ambiguous. Trimming stripped 1 base from V and 4 bases from J, with 7 bases between. The CDR3 loop spans 13 amino acids. Germline assignment: CDR1 SGHDT and CDR2 YYEEEE.

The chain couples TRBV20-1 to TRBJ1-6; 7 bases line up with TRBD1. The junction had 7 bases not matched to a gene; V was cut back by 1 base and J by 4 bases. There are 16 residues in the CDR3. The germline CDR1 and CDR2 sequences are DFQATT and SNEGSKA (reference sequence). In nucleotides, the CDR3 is TGCAGTGCTAGAGTCGTGGGACAGAGGTATAATTCACCCCTCCACTTT. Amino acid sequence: CSARVVGQRYNSPLHF.

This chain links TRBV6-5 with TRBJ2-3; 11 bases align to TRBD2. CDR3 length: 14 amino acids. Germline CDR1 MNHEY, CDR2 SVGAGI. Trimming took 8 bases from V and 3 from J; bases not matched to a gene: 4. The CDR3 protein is CASAASGGTDTQYF. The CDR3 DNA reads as TGTGCCAGCGCAGCTAGCGGGGGGACAGATACGCAGTATTTT.

The CDR3 sequence: CASSLASGAGGEYF. The DNA for the CDR3 is TGTGCCAGCAGTTTAGCCTCGGGGGCGGGAGGGGAGTACTTC. The chain uses TRBV12-3 or TRBV12-4 and TRBJ2-7, with 9 bases lining up with TRBD2. After removal of 0 bases from V and 11 bases from J, the junction contained 8 bases not matched to a gene. This CDR3 comprises 14 residues.

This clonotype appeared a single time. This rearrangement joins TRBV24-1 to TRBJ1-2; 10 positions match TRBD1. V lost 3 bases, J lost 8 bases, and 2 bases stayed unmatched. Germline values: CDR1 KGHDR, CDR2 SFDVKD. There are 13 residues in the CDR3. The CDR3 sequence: CATSDDRGHGYTF. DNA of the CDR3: TGTGCCACCAGTGATGACAGGGGGCACGGCTACACCTTC.

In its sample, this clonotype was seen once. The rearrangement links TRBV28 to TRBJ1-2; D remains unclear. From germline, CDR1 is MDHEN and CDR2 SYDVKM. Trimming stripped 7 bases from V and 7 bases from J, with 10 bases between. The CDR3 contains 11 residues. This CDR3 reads CASKNSVGYTF. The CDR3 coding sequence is TGTGCCAGCAAAAATTCGGTTGGCTACACCTTC.

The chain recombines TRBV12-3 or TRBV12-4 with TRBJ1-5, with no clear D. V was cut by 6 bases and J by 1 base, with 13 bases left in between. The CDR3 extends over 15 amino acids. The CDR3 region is CASSPRSRSNQPQHF. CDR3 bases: TGTGCCAGCAGCCCTAGGTCCCGGAGCAATCAGCCCCAGCATTTT.